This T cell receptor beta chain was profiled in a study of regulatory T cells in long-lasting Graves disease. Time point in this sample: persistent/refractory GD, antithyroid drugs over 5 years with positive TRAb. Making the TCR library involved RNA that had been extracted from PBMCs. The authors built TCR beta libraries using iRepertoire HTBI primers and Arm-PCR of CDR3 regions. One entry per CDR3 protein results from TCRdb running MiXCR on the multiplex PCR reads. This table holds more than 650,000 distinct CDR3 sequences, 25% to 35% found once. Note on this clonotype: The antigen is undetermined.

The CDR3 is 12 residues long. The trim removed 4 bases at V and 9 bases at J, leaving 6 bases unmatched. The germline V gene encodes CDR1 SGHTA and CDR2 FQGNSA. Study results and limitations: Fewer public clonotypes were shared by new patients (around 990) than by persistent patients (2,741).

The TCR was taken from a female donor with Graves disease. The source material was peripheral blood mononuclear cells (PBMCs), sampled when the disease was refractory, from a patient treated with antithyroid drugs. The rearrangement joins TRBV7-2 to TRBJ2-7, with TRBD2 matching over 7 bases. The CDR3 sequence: CASSSIAGGQYF. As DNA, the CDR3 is TGTGCCAGCAGCTCCATAGCGGGCGGGCAGTACTTC.